The clone carrying this TCR beta chain has ten or more counts. The antigen is unknown. Authors' analysis steps: Between-group CDR3 differences, defined by clinicopathological status, yielded a distant-metastasis classifier for papillary thyroid cancer. TCRdb re-clonotyped the PCR reads through MiXCR. The V and J calls reflect TCRdb's pipeline rather than the authors' work. The sample shows more than 10,000 clones, over 20% of them seen only once. The CDR3 runs to 15 residues. Germline lookup yields CDR1 SNHLY and CDR2 FYNNEI. Trimming cost V 11 bases and J 1 base; bases outside gene matches: 12. This entry belongs to a study of metastatic and nonmetastatic thyroid tumors. Study summary: Both malignant and benign thyroid patients supplied peripheral blood and tumor or nodule tissue samples, across which the repertoires of these patients were then compared. Study-level results: Reported TCR beta diversity, measured in blood and tumor, was significantly higher for malignant thyroid tumors than for benign nodules.

There were no patients who had received any treatment before thyroid surgery. This receptor was identified in a female donor with papillary thyroid cancer or a benign thyroid nodule (not recorded which). Some clones in this sample may be carry-over from other donors' samples. The sample comprised tumor tissue. The chain links TRBV2 to TRBJ2-5, with 8 bases that match TRBD1. The CDR3 is CAFRAGQGIQETQYF. In DNA form, the CDR3 reads TGTGCCTTCCGAGCCGGACAGGGAATCCAAGAGACCCAGTACTTC.